Listed here are 21 T cell receptor beta chains from one sample, sequenced in a study of blood T cell repertoires in COVID-19. TCRdb keeps only in-frame clones here, not all; method: immunoSEQ multiplex PCR. There are 450,000 to 500,000 clones in the sample; roughly 88% occur only once, and approximately 3.4% lies in the top ten. Sequencing used peripheral blood. The receptors originated from a human donor in a cohort sampled during active COVID-19.

There are a few counts of this clone. The rearrangement links TRBV4-2 to TRBJ1-6, with 10 nucleotides matching TRBD1. This CDR3 is built from 16 residues. V lost 5 bases, J lost 9 bases, and 10 bases stayed unmatched. Per the germline V gene, CDR1 is LGHNA and CDR2 is YNFKEQ. This chain's CDR3 is CASSAKPGQGTSPLHF. The CDR3 nucleotides read TGTGCCAGCAGCGCGAAGCCGGGACAGGGGACTTCACCCCTCCACTTT.

To note about this clone: Other DNA sequences within the sample encode an identical CDR3. The rearrangement links TRBV3-1 (or the pseudogene TRBV3-2) to TRBJ2-1; D uncertain. V lost 4 bases and J 7 bases, leaving 8 bases between the germline ends. Germline CDR1 and CDR2: LGHDT and YNNKEL (reference sequence). This CDR3 has 12 amino acids. The CDR3 DNA follows: TGTGCCAGCAGCCCACTCGGGAATGAGCAGTTCTTC. Translated, it gives CASSPLGNEQFF.

The chain joins TRBV25-1 to TRBJ2-5; 7 bases fit TRBD1. After removal of 1 base from V and 7 bases from J, the junction contained 6 bases not matched to a gene. Looked up from germline, CDR1 is MGHDK and CDR2 is SYGVNS. The CDR3 runs to 14 residues. This CDR3 is CASSEFRGLGTQYF. CDR3 nucleotide sequence: TGTGCCAGCAGTGAATTTAGGGGGCTTGGGACCCAGTACTTC.

This clone was counted a few times. The V gene is TRBV7-2, the J gene TRBJ1-1, with D possibly being TRBD1 (5 bases). Trimming stripped 1 base from V and 9 bases from J, with 12 bases between. Germline CDR1 is SGHTA and CDR2 is FQGNSA. CDR3 length: 13 residues. The CDR3 sequence: CASSLGQGRKAFF. The CDR3, as DNA: TGTGCCAGCAGCTTAGGTCAGGGTCGTAAAGCTTTCTTT.

The V gene is TRBV9, the J gene TRBJ2-3; TRBD2 aligns across 9 bases. Germline CDR1 SGDLS, CDR2 YYNGEE. This CDR3 region has 15 residues. V trimming: 2 bases; J trimming: 2 bases; junction bases outside the gene matches: 3. CDR3 amino acids: CASSVTSGNTDTQYF. In DNA, the CDR3 is TGTGCCAGCAGCGTGACTAGCGGAAACACAGATACGCAGTATTTT.

The chain is built from TRBV9 and TRBJ2-7, with a weak D call TRBD2 (7 bases). V dropped 0 bases and J dropped 2 bases, with 18 bases sitting between them. The CDR3 consists of 17 residues. Germline CDR1 is SGDLS and CDR2 is YYNGEE. Here the CDR3 DNA reads TGTGCCAGCAGCGTAGGGTCCTCGGCGGGGGCGCCCTACGAGCAGTACTTC. Translation: CASSVGSSAGAPYEQYF.

CDR3 coding DNA: TGCGCCAGCAGCACGCGGACTAGCGGGCATAGCACAGATACGCAGTATTTT. It encodes CASSTRTSGHSTDTQYF. This chain links TRBV5-1 with TRBJ2-3, with 11 nucleotides matching TRBD2. The CDR3 loop spans 17 amino acids. CDR1 and CDR2 from the germline V gene are SGHRS and YFSETQ. Losses at the gene ends were 4 bases for V and 0 bases for J; bases not matched to a gene: 7.

The chain links TRBV5-1 to TRBJ2-6, with D tentatively TRBD1 (6 bases). The V end was cut by 0 bases, the J end by 3 bases, with 7 bases between. In germline, CDR1 is SGHRS, CDR2 YFSETQ. The CDR3 runs to 15 residues. CDR3 region: CASSLAGDGANVLTF. The CDR3 coding sequence is TGCGCCAGCAGCTTGGCAGGGGATGGGGCCAACGTCCTGACTTTC.

The genes are TRBV19 and TRBJ2-6, with a possible D match to TRBD2 (5 bases). This CDR3 spans 12 amino acids. Germline V gene data show CDR1 as LNHDA and CDR2 as SQIVND (reference sequence). Trimming left V 11 bases short and J 4 bases short, with 9 bases between. DNA for the CDR3: TGTGCCGTGGGAGACGGGGCCAACGTCCTGACTTTC. This gives the protein CAVGDGANVLTF. The full variable domain, with the rest looked up from reference TRBV19 and TRBJ2-6, is DGGITQSPKYLFRKEGQNVTLSCEQNLNHDAMYWYRQDPGQGLRLIYYSQIVNDFQKGDIAEGYSVSREKKESFPLTVTSAQKNPTAFYLCAVGDGANVLTFGAGSRLTVL.

The rearrangement links TRBV27 to TRBJ1-5; D is unresolved. Trimming cost V 6 bases and J 0 bases, with 12 bases left between them. CDR3 length equals 15 residues. Germline values: CDR1 MNHEY, CDR2 SMNVEV (reference sequence). DNA of the CDR3: TGTGCCAGCAGCGTCGGGTCTTATAGCAATCAGCCCCAGCATTTT. Translated: CASSVGSYSNQPQHF.

The J gene is TRBJ2-1, the V gene TRBV6-5, with D possibly being TRBD1 (5 bases). Trimming removed 6 bases from V and 10 bases from J, with 13 bases in between. The CDR3 length is 12 residues. Germline V gene sequence: CDR1 MNHEY, CDR2 SVGAGI. The CDR3 is CASRGGKGEQFF. Written as DNA, the CDR3 is TGTGCCAGCAGAGGCGGAAAGGGGGAGCAGTTCTTC.

The rearrangement joins TRBV11-1 to TRBJ2-1, with 10 nucleotides matching TRBD1. Germline loops: CDR1 SGHAT, CDR2 FQDESV (reference sequence). The CDR3 totals 15 residues. With 5 bases clipped from V and 14 bases from J, the junction kept 15 bases outside the gene matches. The CDR3 is CASSPTTGGEGREFF. In DNA form, the CDR3 reads TGTGCCAGCAGCCCGACGACAGGGGGCGAAGGTCGGGAGTTCTTC.

The V and J genes are TRBV7-2 and TRBJ2-1; 8 nucleotides match TRBD2. Germline CDR1 SGHTA, CDR2 FQGNSA. CDR3 length equals 15 residues. Losses at the gene ends were 1 base for V and 6 bases for J; bases not matched to a gene: 5. The CDR3 region has the DNA TGTGCCAGCAGCTTAGTAGGGACTAGTGGCAATGAGCAGTTCTTC. Translated: CASSLVGTSGNEQFF.

This sequence joins TRBV10-1 and TRBJ1-5, with TRBD1 matching 7 bases. Germline CDR1 is WNHNN and CDR2 is SYGVQD (reference sequence). The junction had 5 bases not matched to a gene; V was cut back by 5 bases and J by 4 bases. This CDR3 has 14 amino acids. This CDR3 reads CASSPGGPNQPQHF. The DNA for the CDR3 is TGCGCCAGCAGTCCAGGGGGGCCTAATCAGCCCCAGCATTTT.

The chain uses TRBV19 and TRBJ2-3; D is unresolved. This CDR3 region has 15 residues. Germline V gene data show CDR1 as LNHDA and CDR2 as SQIVND (reference sequence). Deletions cut 2 bases from V and 3 bases from J, with 12 bases between. The CDR3: CASSIRNSITDTQYF. In DNA form, the CDR3 reads TGTGCCAGTAGTATAAGGAATAGCATAACAGATACGCAGTATTTT.

The CDR3 protein is CASSRLPSTDTQYF. The CDR3 DNA reads TGTGCCAGCTCCCGACTCCCTAGCACAGATACGCAGTATTTT. This chain links TRBV6-5 with TRBJ2-3; no reliable D call. The ends were cut back, 8 bases at V and 0 bases at J, with 12 bases in the middle. The germline V gene has CDR1 MNHEY and CDR2 SVGAGI. This CDR3 has 14 residues.

V is TRBV18 and J is TRBJ1-1; no clear D gene. CDR3 length equals 15 residues. Trimming stripped 3 bases from V and 0 bases from J, with 11 bases between. Germline-derived CDR1 and CDR2 are KGHSH and LQKENI. CDR3 residues: CASSPNTALNTEAFF. The CDR3 DNA is TGTGCCAGCTCACCGAACACAGCCCTGAACACTGAAGCTTTCTTT.

The chain uses TRBV2 and TRBJ2-3; D is unresolved. The CDR3 runs to 11 residues. Germline CDR1 reads SNHLY; CDR2 reads FYNNEI. The germline V and J ends were trimmed by 8 bases and 5 bases, with 8 bases remaining between them. CDR3 residues: CASSFRDTQYF. The CDR3 DNA follows: TGTGCCAGCTCGTTCAGAGATACGCAGTATTTT.

The rearrangement joins TRBV3-1 (or the pseudogene TRBV3-2) to TRBJ1-5; 8 positions match TRBD1. The length of the CDR3 is 15 residues. With 0 bases clipped from V and 2 bases from J, the junction kept 0 bases outside the gene matches. Germline CDR1 reads LGHDT; CDR2 reads YNNKEL (reference sequence). The CDR3 sequence is CASSQEGQGNQPQHF. The CDR3 coding sequence is TGTGCCAGCAGCCAAGAGGGACAGGGCAATCAGCCCCAGCATTTT.

The chain has TRBV19 and TRBJ1-4; the match to TRBD1 covers 7 bases. V was pared by 5 bases and J by 0 bases, with 6 bases of the junction left unmatched. This CDR3 contains 16 residues. From germline, CDR1 is LNHDA and CDR2 SQIVND (reference sequence). CDR3 residues: CASSYRGTSTNEKLFF. The CDR3 coding sequence is TGTGCCAGTAGTTACAGGGGAACATCAACTAATGAAAAACTGTTTTTT.

The V call is TRBV5-1, the J call TRBJ1-1; the match to TRBD1 covers 11 bases. Trimming removed 2 bases from V and 1 base from J; junction bases left unmatched: 16. From germline, CDR1 is SGHRS and CDR2 YFSETQ. The CDR3 runs to 20 residues. CDR3 residues: CASSFRSRSGQGGGNTEAFF. For the CDR3, the DNA is TGCGCCAGCAGCTTTCGCTCTAGGTCGGGACAGGGGGGTGGGAACACTGAAGCTTTCTTT.